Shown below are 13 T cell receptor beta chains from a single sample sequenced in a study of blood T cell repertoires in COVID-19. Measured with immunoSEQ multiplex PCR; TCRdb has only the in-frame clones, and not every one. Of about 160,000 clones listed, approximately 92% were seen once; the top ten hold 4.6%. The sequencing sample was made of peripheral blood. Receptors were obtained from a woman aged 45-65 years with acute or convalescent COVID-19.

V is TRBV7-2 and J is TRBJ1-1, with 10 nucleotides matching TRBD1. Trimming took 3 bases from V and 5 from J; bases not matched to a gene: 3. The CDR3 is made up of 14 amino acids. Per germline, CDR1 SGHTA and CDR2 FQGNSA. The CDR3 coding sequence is TGTGCCAGCAGCTTCGGACAGGGGGGGACTGAAGCTTTCTTT. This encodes CASSFGQGGTEAFF.

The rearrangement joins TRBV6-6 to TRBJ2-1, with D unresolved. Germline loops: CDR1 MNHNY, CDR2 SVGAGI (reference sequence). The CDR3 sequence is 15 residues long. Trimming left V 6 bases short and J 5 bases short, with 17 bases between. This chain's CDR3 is CASRARHTTHNEQFF. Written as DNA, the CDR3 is TGTGCCAGCAGGGCGCGGCATACTACCCACAATGAGCAGTTCTTC.

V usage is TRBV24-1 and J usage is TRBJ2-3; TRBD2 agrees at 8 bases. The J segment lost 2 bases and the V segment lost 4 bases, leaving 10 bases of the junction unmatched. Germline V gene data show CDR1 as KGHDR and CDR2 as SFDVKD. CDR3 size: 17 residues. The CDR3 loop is CATSDPTGGGTTDTQYF. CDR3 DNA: TGTGCCACCAGTGACCCGACTGGCGGGGGGACCACAGATACGCAGTATTTT.

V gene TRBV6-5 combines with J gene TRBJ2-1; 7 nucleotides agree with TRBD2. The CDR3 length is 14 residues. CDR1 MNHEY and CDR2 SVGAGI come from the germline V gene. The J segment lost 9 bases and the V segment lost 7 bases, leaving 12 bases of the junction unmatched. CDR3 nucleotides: TGTGCCAGCACCCGGGGAGGGGAGGTCAGTGAGCAGTTCTTC. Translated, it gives CASTRGGEVSEQFF.

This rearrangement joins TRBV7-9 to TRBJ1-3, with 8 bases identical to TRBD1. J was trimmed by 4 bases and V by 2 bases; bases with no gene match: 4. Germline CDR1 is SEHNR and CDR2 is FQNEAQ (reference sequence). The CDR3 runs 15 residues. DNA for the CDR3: TGTGCCAGCAGCTTAAGGACAGGGAACGGAAACACCATATATTTT. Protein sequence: CASSLRTGNGNTIYF.

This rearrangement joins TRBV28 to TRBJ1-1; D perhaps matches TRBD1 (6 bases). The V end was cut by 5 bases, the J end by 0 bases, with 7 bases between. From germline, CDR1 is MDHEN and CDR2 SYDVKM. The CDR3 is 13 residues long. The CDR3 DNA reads TGTGCCAGCAGTACAGGGTTGAACACTGAAGCTTTCTTT. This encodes CASSTGLNTEAFF.

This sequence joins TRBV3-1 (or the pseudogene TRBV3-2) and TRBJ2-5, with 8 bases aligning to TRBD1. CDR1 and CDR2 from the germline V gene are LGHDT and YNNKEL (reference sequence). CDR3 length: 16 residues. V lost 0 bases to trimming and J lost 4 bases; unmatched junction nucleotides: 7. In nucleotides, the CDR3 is TGTGCCAGCAGCCAAGATGAGACAGGGGATTCAGAGACCCAGTACTTC. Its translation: CASSQDETGDSETQYF.

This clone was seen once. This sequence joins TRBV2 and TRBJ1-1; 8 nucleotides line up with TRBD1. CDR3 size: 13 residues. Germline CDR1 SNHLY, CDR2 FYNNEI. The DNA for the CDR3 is TGTGCTCATAAGAGCAGGGGGCCAGATGAAGCTTTCTTT. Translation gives CAHKSRGPDEAFF.

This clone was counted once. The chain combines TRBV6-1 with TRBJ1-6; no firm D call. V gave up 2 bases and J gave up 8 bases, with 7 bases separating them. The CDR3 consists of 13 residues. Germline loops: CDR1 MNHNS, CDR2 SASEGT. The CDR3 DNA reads TGTGCCAGCAGTGAAACCGGGTATTCACCCCTCCACTTT. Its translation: CASSETGYSPLHF.

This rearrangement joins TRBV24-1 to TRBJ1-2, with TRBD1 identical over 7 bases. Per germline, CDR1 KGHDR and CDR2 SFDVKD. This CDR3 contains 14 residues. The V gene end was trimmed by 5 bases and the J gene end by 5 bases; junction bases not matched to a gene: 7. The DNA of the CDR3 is TGTGCCACCAGTGGCCCGGGACAGTCATATGGCTACACCTTC. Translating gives CATSGPGQSYGYTF.

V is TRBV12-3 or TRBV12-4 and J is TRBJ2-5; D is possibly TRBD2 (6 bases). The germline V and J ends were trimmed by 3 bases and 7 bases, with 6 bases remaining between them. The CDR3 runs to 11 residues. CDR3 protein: CASSFGGTQYF. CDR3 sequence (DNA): TGTGCCAGCAGTTTCGGGGGGACCCAGTACTTC.

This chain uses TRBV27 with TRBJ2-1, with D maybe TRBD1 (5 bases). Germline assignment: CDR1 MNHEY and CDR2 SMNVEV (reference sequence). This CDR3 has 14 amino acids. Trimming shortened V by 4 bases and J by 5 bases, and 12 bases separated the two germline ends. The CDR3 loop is CASSSWGPHNEQFF. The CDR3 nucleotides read TGTGCCAGCAGTTCCTGGGGCCCCCACAATGAGCAGTTCTTC.

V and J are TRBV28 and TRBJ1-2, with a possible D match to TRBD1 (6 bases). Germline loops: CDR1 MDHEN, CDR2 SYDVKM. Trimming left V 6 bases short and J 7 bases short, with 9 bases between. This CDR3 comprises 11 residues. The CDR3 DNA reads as TGTGCCAGCAGATCAGGGGTTGGCTACACCTTC. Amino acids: CASRSGVGYTF.